The next 31 T cell receptor beta chains were all read from a single sample in a study of cytomegalovirus exposure and HLA in healthy donors. It was with 60 Vbeta and 13 Jbeta primers that the PCR ran. Sequencing was performed with immunoSEQ multiplex PCR; in TCRdb, only in-frame clones are kept and a portion is missing. The sample has about 160,000 clones; more than 75% are singletons. The sample was PBMCs. The receptors were gathered from a man aged 18 to 29 in good health and CMV-seropositive.

This chain connects TRBV9 to TRBJ1-5, with D perhaps TRBD1 (5 bases). CDR1 is SGDLS and CDR2 is YYNGEE in the germline V gene. V was trimmed by 0 bases and J by 7 bases, leaving 11 bases between them. CDR3 length: 14 residues. DNA for the CDR3: TGTGCCAGCAGCGTAGATCAGGGCAGACAGCCCCAGCATTTT. Translated: CASSVDQGRQPQHF.

This chain joins TRBV29-1 and TRBJ2-2; tentative D call: TRBD2 (6 bases). Germline V gives CDR1 SQVTM, CDR2 ANQGSEA. This CDR3 has 17 residues. V lost 7 bases to trimming and J lost 5 bases, with 26 bases between them. CDR3 coding DNA: TGCAGCGCCTCCCCGGTCCCGGGCGGGGTGGGTACCGGGGAGCTGTTTTTT. Translated: CSASPVPGGVGTGELFF.

The chain carries TRBV6-5 and TRBJ2-7; the match to TRBD1 covers 12 bases. After removal of 6 bases from V and 11 bases from J, the junction contained 8 bases not matched to a gene. This CDR3 has 13 residues. Germline loops: CDR1 MNHEY, CDR2 SVGAGI. CDR3 nucleotides: TGTGCCAGCAGGATACCGGGACAGGGGGCTGAGTACTTC. This encodes CASRIPGQGAEYF.

The CDR3 region is CASSYITGGRNSPLHF. CDR3 nucleotides: TGTGCCAGCAGCTATATCACAGGGGGCAGAAATTCACCCCTCCACTTT. The chain combines TRBV5-5 with TRBJ1-6; 9 bases fit TRBD1. V lost 3 bases to trimming and J lost 7 bases; unmatched junction nucleotides: 8. This CDR3 is built from 16 residues. CDR1 is SGHKS and CDR2 is YYEKEE in the germline V gene (reference sequence).

A few counts support this clone. The gene calls are TRBV5-4 and TRBJ2-7; possibly TRBD2 for D (5 bases). Trimming took 0 bases from V and 3 from J, leaving 10 bases between them. CDR3 length: 14 amino acids. Looked up from germline, CDR1 is SGHNT and CDR2 is YYREEE (reference sequence). CDR3 in DNA: TGTGCCAGCAGCTTGGAGGTCGGAGGCTACGAGCAGTACTTC. This gives the protein CASSLEVGGYEQYF.

The CDR3 sequence: CASSRGAGSTDTQYF. The CDR3 DNA reads as TGTGCCAGCAGTCGGGGGGCGGGTAGCACAGATACGCAGTATTTT. The gene calls are TRBV6-1 and TRBJ2-3; D is possibly TRBD2 (7 bases). The CDR3 consists of 15 residues. Trimming took off 5 bases at V and 0 bases at J, with 12 bases between the two ends. Per the germline V gene, CDR1 is MNHNS and CDR2 is SASEGT.

The rearrangement uses TRBV6-5 and TRBJ2-3; 9 bases are a match to TRBD1. This CDR3 has 14 amino acids. CDR1 is MNHEY, CDR2 SVGAGI, per germline. The J segment lost 4 bases and the V segment lost 6 bases, leaving 5 bases of the junction unmatched. CDR3 DNA sequence: TGTGCCAGCAGGTACAGGGGGCTAGCAGATACGCAGTATTTT. Translation: CASRYRGLADTQYF.

V and J are TRBV5-1 and TRBJ2-7, with 7 nucleotides matching TRBD1. Trimming took 4 bases from V and 2 from J; bases not matched to a gene: 6. This CDR3 has 14 amino acids. CDR1 SGHRS and CDR2 YFSETQ come from the germline V gene. Here the CDR3 DNA reads TGCGCCAGCAGCCACCCCGGGACAGCCTACGAGCAGTACTTC. Residues: CASSHPGTAYEQYF.

This chain links TRBV10-3 with TRBJ2-3; tentatively, D is TRBD2 (5 bases). Trimming removed 4 bases from V and 2 bases from J, with 13 bases in between. The CDR3 contains 15 residues. The germline gives CDR1 ENHRY, CDR2 SYGVKD. DNA of the CDR3: TGTGCCATCAGTGGCCCTCCGGGGAACACAGATACGCAGTATTTT. As protein: CAISGPPGNTDTQYF.

V and J are TRBV9 and TRBJ2-3; TRBD2 matches at 7 bases. Germline V gene data show CDR1 as SGDLS and CDR2 as YYNGEE. The trim removed 3 bases at V and 8 bases at J, leaving 9 bases unmatched. This CDR3 is 14 amino acids long. The CDR3 DNA reads as TGTGCCAGCAGCGGGTCGGGGTCGGGGGGTACGCAGTATTTT. Translating gives CASSGSGSGGTQYF.

V usage is TRBV6-6 and J usage is TRBJ2-7; TRBD2 matches at 8 bases. Losses at the gene ends were 6 bases for V and 0 bases for J; bases not matched to a gene: 7. This CDR3 spans 15 amino acids. Germline V gives CDR1 MNHNY, CDR2 SVGAGI (reference sequence). The CDR3 protein is CASSRGGVSSYEQYF. The CDR3 DNA reads as TGTGCCAGCAGCCGGGGGGGGGTAAGCTCCTACGAGCAGTACTTC.

CDR3 region: CASGFPGQGYGYTF. The CDR3 nucleotides read TGTGCTAGTGGTTTTCCGGGACAGGGCTATGGCTACACCTTC. The rearrangement joins TRBV12-5 to TRBJ1-2; 9 positions agree with TRBD1. Germline-derived CDR1 and CDR2 are LGHNT and FRNRAP. This CDR3 spans 14 amino acids. The V segment lost 3 bases and the J segment 4 bases; nucleotides outside the gene matches: 3.

The chain employs TRBV10-3 and TRBJ1-3; D remains ambiguous. The CDR3 has 15 amino acids. Trimming cost V 0 bases and J 4 bases, with 10 bases left between them. Germline loops: CDR1 ENHRY, CDR2 SYGVKD. CDR3 protein: CAISESLAEGNTIYF. CDR3 nucleotide sequence: TGTGCCATCAGTGAGTCTTTGGCAGAAGGAAACACCATATATTTT.

The chain couples TRBV6-5 to TRBJ1-1, with unresolved D. The germline CDR1 and CDR2 sequences are MNHEY and SVGAGI. This CDR3 is 14 amino acids long. Deletions cut 8 bases from V and 1 base from J, with 14 bases between. The CDR3: CASGVSAGNTEAFF. The CDR3, as DNA: TGTGCCAGCGGTGTTTCGGCAGGGAACACTGAAGCTTTCTTT.

The chain joins TRBV7-8 to TRBJ2-3; the match to TRBD2 covers 12 bases. The CDR3 runs 17 residues. Germline trimming cut 7 bases from V and 0 bases from J; bases unmatched to any gene: 8. CDR1 and CDR2 (germline): SGHVS, FQNEAQ. This chain's CDR3 is CASTLAGGLDSTDTQYF. CDR3 sequence (DNA): TGTGCCAGCACGCTAGCGGGGGGGCTTGACAGCACAGATACGCAGTATTTT. The complete variable domain, with remaining parts taken from reference TRBV7-8 and TRBJ2-3, reads GAGVSQSPRYKVAKRGQDVALRCDPISGHVSLFWYQQALGQGPEFLTYFQNEAQLDKSGLPSDRFFAERPEGSVSTLKIQRTQQEDSAVYLCASTLAGGLDSTDTQYFGPGTRLTVL.

The chain uses TRBV15 and TRBJ2-1; a weak D match, TRBD1 (6 bases). The V gene's germline CDR1 is LNHNV and CDR2 YYDKDF (reference sequence). V lost 5 bases and J 6 bases, leaving 17 bases between the germline ends. CDR3 length: 15 amino acids. DNA for the CDR3: TGTGCCACCAGCCGGCAGGGGACCCCGGGCAATGAGCAGTTCTTC. This translates into CATSRQGTPGNEQFF. Combining the CDR3 with reference TRBV15 and TRBJ2-1 gives the whole variable domain DAMVIQNPRYQVTQFGKPVTLSCSQTLNHNVMYWYQQKSSQAPKLLFHYYDKDFNNEADTPDNFQSRRPNTSFCFLDIRSPGLGDTAMYLCATSRQGTPGNEQFFGPGTRLTVL.

The J gene is TRBJ2-1, the V gene TRBV7-6, with TRBD2 matching 8 bases. The germline gives CDR1 SGHVS, CDR2 FNYEAQ. The CDR3 covers 13 residues. V lost 5 bases to trimming and J lost 13 bases; unmatched junction nucleotides: 10. The CDR3 DNA is TGTGCCAGCAGCCCGGGGGGGCCGGGACTACAGTTCTTC. This codes for CASSPGGPGLQFF.

This chain connects TRBV11-2 to TRBJ1-1; possible D gene TRBD1, 6 bases. The V and J ends lost 4 bases and 4 bases respectively, with 7 bases between them. The CDR3 has 12 residues. Germline V gene sequence: CDR1 SGHAT, CDR2 FQNNGV. The CDR3 nucleotides read TGTGCCAGCAGCTCAGGGGTCACTGAAGCTTTCTTT. Protein: CASSSGVTEAFF.

The gene calls are TRBV5-4 and TRBJ2-5, with D perhaps matching TRBD1 (5 bases). Trimming cost V 6 bases and J 4 bases, with 22 bases left between them. The CDR3 contains 16 residues. Germline CDR1 is SGHNT and CDR2 is YYREEE (reference sequence). The CDR3 loop reads CASTSWGYVNPETQYF. DNA of the CDR3: TGTGCCAGCACCTCTTGGGGCTATGTCAATCCAGAGACCCAGTACTTC.

J is TRBJ1-5 and V is TRBV6-5; 12 bases match TRBD1. CDR3 length equals 15 residues. Losses at the gene ends were 7 bases for V and 8 bases for J; bases not matched to a gene: 9. Germline CDR1 is MNHEY and CDR2 is SVGAGI. CDR3 in DNA: TGTGCCAGCAAGCCTGGGACAGGGGGCTGGGAGCCCCAGCATTTT. It encodes CASKPGTGGWEPQHF.

The rearrangement links TRBV2 to TRBJ2-5, with TRBD2 matching over 9 bases. Germline CDR1 is SNHLY and CDR2 is FYNNEI. The junction had 6 bases not matched to a gene; V was cut back by 5 bases and J by 5 bases. The CDR3 spans 14 residues. The CDR3 DNA is TGTGCCAGCAGTAACGGACTAGCGCGGGAGACCCAGTACTTC. This gives the protein CASSNGLARETQYF. The entire variable domain, with the rest obtained from reference TRBV2 and TRBJ2-5, is as follows: EPEVTQTPSHQVTQMGQEVILRCVPISNHLYFYWYRQILGQKVEFLVSFYNNEISEKSEIFDDQFSVERPDGSNFTLKIRSTKLEDSAMYFCASSNGLARETQYFGPGTRLLVL.

The V and J genes are TRBV30 and TRBJ1-4; no clear D gene. CDR3 length equals 13 residues. Trimming removed 3 bases from V and 2 bases from J, with 7 bases in between. Germline V CDR1 and CDR2: GTSNPN, SVGIG (reference sequence). In nucleotides, the CDR3 is TGTGCCTGGAGAAGCGGGACTAATGAAAAACTGTTTTTT. Translating it yields CAWRSGTNEKLFF.

This sequence joins TRBV5-1 and TRBJ1-1, with D possibly matching TRBD1 (6 bases). Trimming took 3 bases from V and 5 from J, leaving 11 bases between them. CDR1 and CDR2 from the germline V gene are SGHRS and YFSETQ. The CDR3 totals 13 residues. The CDR3 bases are TGCGCCAGCAGCTCCACAGGGCGGACTGAAGCTTTCTTT. Amino acid sequence: CASSSTGRTEAFF.

V gene TRBV7-2 combines with J gene TRBJ2-1; 9 nucleotides line up with TRBD2. The CDR3 is 16 residues long. V lost 5 bases to trimming and J lost 9 bases; unmatched junction nucleotides: 14. Germline CDR1 reads SGHTA; CDR2 reads FQGNSA. The CDR3 DNA sequence: TGTGCCAGCAGCCAACCTACGGGCGGGGGGGCCCGTGAGCAGTTCTTC. As protein: CASSQPTGGGAREQFF.

The chain links TRBV4-3 to TRBJ2-3; 9 bases line up with TRBD2. The germline gives CDR1 LGHNA, CDR2 YSLEER. V shed 1 base, J shed 4 bases, and the junction held 12 bases outside the gene matches. This CDR3 region has 18 residues. Here the CDR3 reads CASSQGFGGGASADTQYF. CDR3 bases: TGCGCCAGCAGCCAAGGGTTTGGCGGGGGGGCATCCGCAGATACGCAGTATTTT.

The V call is TRBV29-1, the J call TRBJ2-2, with a tentative D call TRBD1 (5 bases). Trimming cost V 0 bases and J 4 bases, with 15 bases left between them. Germline V gives CDR1 SQVTM, CDR2 ANQGSEA. The CDR3 has 16 amino acids. The chain's CDR3 is CSVEDPSRQITGELFF. The CDR3 DNA reads TGCAGCGTTGAAGATCCCTCAAGACAGATCACCGGGGAGCTGTTTTTT.

Of note for this clone: The same CDR3 can be traced to other DNA sequences in this sample. The chain has TRBV30 and TRBJ2-5; D is perhaps TRBD1 (5 bases). Germline values: CDR1 GTSNPN, CDR2 SVGIG (reference sequence). CDR3 length: 13 residues. The V and J ends lost 0 bases and 5 bases respectively, with 10 bases between them. As DNA, the CDR3 is TGTGCCTGGAGTGTAGGGCAGGGTGAGACCCAGTACTTC. This codes for CAWSVGQGETQYF.

V and J are TRBV6-4 and TRBJ2-1; 16 bases are a match to TRBD2. From germline, CDR1 is MRHNA and CDR2 SNTAGT. The V gene end was trimmed by 3 bases and the J gene end by 12 bases; junction bases not matched to a gene: 11. The CDR3 is 17 residues long. The CDR3 is CASSEEGTSGGVTLQFF. The CDR3 DNA reads as TGTGCCAGCAGTGAAGAAGGGACTAGCGGGGGGGTAACTTTGCAGTTCTTC.

J is TRBJ1-6 and V is TRBV15; D not certain. V lost 5 bases and J lost 14, with 10 bases in between. Germline V gene lookup returns CDR1 LNHNV and CDR2 YYDKDF (reference sequence). The CDR3 is made up of 11 amino acids. CDR3 bases: TGTGCCACCAGCGCGACCGGGGCCCTCCACTTT. This codes for CATSATGALHF.

The chain employs TRBV6-5 and TRBJ1-2; 7 bases line up with TRBD1. This CDR3 spans 14 amino acids. Germline CDR1 MNHEY, CDR2 SVGAGI. Trimming at V came to 0 bases and at J to 8 bases, leaving 6 bases not matched to a gene. The CDR3 reads CASSYSPTGNGYTF. The DNA for the CDR3 is TGTGCCAGCAGTTACTCCCCGACAGGGAACGGCTACACCTTC.

V usage is TRBV11-3 and J usage is TRBJ2-5, with a possible D match to TRBD1 (6 bases). The length of the CDR3 is 13 residues. Germline V gives CDR1 SGHNT, CDR2 YENEEA. Trimming took 4 bases from V and 2 from J, leaving 8 bases between them. In nucleotides, the CDR3 is TGTGCCAGCAGCTCGGACAGACAAGAGACCCAGTACTTC. Translation: CASSSDRQETQYF.